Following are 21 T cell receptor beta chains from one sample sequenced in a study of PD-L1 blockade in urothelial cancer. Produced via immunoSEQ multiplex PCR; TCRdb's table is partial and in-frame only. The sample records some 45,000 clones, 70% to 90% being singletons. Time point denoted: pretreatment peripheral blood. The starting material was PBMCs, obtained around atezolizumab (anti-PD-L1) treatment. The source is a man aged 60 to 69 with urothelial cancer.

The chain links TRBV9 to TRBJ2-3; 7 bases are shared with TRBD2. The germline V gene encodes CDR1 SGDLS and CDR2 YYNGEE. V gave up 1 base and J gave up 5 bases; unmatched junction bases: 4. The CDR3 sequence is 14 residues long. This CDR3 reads CASSVRDYQDTQYF. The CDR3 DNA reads TGTGCCAGCAGCGTAAGGGACTATCAAGATACGCAGTATTTT.

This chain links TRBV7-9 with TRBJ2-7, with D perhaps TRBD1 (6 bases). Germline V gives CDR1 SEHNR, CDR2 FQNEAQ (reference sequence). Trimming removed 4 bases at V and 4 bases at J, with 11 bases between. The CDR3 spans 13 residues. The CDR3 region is CASSSRTGYEQYF. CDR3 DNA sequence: TGTGCCAGCAGCTCAAGAACAGGGTACGAGCAGTACTTC.

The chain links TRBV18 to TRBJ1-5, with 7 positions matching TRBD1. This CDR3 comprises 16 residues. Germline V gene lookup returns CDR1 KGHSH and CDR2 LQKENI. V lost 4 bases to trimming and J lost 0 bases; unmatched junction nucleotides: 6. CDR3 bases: TGTGCCAGCTCACTAGGGGGCTCCGGTAGCAATCAGCCCCAGCATTTT. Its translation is CASSLGGSGSNQPQHF.

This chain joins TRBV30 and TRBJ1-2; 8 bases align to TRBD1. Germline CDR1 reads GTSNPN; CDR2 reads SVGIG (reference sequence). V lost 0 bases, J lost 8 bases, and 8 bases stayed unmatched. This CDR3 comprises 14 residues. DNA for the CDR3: TGTGCCTGGAGTGTAGTCAGGGGGCTTGGGGGCTACACCTTC. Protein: CAWSVVRGLGGYTF.

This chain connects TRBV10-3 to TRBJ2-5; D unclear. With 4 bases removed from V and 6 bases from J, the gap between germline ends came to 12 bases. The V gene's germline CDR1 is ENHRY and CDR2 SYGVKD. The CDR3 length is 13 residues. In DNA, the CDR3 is TGTGCCATCAGTGGGCAAGCGATCCAGACCCAGTACTTC. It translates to CAISGQAIQTQYF.

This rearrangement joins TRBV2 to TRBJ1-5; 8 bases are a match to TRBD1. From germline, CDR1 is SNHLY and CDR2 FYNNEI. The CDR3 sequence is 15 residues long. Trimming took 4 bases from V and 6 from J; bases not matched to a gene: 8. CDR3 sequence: CASSGGQVGGQPQHF. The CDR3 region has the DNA TGTGCCAGCAGTGGGGGACAGGTAGGGGGTCAGCCCCAGCATTTT.

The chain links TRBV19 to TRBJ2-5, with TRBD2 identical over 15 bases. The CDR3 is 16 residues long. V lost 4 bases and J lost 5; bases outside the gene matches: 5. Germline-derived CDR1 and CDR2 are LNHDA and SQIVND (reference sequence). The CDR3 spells CASSRTSGGARETQYF. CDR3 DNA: TGTGCCAGTAGTAGGACTAGCGGGGGGGCCAGGGAGACCCAGTACTTC.

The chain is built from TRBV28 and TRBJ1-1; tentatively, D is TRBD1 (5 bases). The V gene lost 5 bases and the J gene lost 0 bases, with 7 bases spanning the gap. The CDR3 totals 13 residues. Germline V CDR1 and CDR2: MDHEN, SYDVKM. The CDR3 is CASSATVNTEAFF. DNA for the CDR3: TGTGCCAGCAGTGCGACAGTGAACACTGAAGCTTTCTTT.

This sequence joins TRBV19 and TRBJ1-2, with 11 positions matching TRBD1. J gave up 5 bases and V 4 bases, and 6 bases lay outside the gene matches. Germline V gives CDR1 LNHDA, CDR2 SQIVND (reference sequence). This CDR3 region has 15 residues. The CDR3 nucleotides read TGTGCCAGTAGTACGACCGGGACAGGGGGTTATGGCTACACCTTC. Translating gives CASSTTGTGGYGYTF. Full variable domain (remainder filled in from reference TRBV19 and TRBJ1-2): DGGITQSPKYLFRKEGQNVTLSCEQNLNHDAMYWYRQDPGQGLRLIYYSQIVNDFQKGDIAEGYSVSREKKESFPLTVTSAQKNPTAFYLCASSTTGTGGYGYTFGSGTRLTVV.

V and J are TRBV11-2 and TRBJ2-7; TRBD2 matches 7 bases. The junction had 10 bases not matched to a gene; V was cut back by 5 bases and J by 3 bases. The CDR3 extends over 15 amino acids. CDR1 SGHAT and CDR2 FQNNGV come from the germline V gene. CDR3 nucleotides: TGTGCCAGCAGCCGCCTAACGACTAGCATCTACGAGCAGTACTTC. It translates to CASSRLTTSIYEQYF.

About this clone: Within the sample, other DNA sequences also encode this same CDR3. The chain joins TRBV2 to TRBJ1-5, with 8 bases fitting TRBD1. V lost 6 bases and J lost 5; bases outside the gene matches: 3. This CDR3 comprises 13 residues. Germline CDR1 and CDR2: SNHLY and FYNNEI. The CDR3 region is CASSEDRDQPQHF. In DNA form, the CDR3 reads TGTGCCAGCAGCGAGGACAGGGATCAGCCCCAGCATTTT.

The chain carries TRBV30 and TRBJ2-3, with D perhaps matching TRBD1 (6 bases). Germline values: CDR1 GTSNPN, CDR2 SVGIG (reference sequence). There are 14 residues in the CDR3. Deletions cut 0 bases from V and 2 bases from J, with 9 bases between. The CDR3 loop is CAWSVGQTTDTQYF. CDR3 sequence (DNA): TGTGCCTGGAGTGTGGGACAAACCACAGATACGCAGTATTTT.

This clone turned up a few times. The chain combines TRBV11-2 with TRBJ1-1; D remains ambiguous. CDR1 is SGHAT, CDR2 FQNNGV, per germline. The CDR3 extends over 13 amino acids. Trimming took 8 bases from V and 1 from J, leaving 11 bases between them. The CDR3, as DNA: TGTGCCAGCTTATTGAGGGAGAACACTGAAGCTTTCTTT. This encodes CASLLRENTEAFF.

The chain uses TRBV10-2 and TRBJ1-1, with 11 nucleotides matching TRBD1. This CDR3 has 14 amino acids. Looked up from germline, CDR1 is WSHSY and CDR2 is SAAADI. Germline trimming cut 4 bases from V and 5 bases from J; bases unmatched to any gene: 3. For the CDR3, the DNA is TGCGCCAGCAGTGCGGACAGGGGGCGTACTGAAGCTTTCTTT. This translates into CASSADRGRTEAFF.

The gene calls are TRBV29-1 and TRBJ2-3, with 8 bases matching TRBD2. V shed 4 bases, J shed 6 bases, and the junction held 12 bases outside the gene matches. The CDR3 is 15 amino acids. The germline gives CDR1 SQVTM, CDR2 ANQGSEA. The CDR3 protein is CSVGGAQRESDTQYF. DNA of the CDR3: TGCAGCGTTGGAGGGGCTCAGCGGGAGTCCGATACGCAGTATTTT.

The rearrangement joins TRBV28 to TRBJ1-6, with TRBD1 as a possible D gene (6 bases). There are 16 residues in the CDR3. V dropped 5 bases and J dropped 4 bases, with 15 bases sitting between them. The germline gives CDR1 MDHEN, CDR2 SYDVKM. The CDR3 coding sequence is TGTGCCAGCAGTCCCACAGGGACGGGTTATAATTCACCCCTCCACTTT. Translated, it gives CASSPTGTGYNSPLHF.

The CDR3 loop reads CASSAGTLRGTEAFF. As DNA, the CDR3 is TGTGCCAGTAGTGCCGGGACACTCAGAGGCACTGAAGCTTTCTTT. The chain links TRBV19 to TRBJ1-1; D may be TRBD1 (6 bases). CDR1 is LNHDA and CDR2 is SQIVND in the germline V gene (reference sequence). Trimming pared 5 bases from V and 4 bases from J, leaving 17 bases between. This CDR3 spans 15 amino acids. Full variable domain (missing parts from reference TRBV19 and TRBJ1-1): DGGITQSPKYLFRKEGQNVTLSCEQNLNHDAMYWYRQDPGQGLRLIYYSQIVNDFQKGDIAEGYSVSREKKESFPLTVTSAQKNPTAFYLCASSAGTLRGTEAFFGQGTRLTVV.

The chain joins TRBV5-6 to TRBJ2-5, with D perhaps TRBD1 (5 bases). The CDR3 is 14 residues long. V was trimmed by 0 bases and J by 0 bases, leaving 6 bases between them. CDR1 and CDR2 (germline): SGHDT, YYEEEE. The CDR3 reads CASSLGQYQETQYF. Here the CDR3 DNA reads TGTGCCAGCAGCTTGGGACAGTACCAAGAGACCCAGTACTTC. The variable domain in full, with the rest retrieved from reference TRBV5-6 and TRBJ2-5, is DAGVTQSPTHLIKTRGQQVTLRCSPKSGHDTVSWYQQALGQGPQFIFQYYEEEERQRGNFPDRFSGHQFPNYSSELNVNALLLGDSALYLCASSLGQYQETQYFGPGTRLLVL.

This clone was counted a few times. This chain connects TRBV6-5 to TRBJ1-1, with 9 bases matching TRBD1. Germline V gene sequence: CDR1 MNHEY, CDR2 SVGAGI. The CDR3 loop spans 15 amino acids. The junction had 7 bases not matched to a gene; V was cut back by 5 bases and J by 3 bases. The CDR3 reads CASSKTGGPHTEAFF. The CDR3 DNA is TGTGCCAGCAGTAAAACAGGGGGCCCCCACACTGAAGCTTTCTTT.

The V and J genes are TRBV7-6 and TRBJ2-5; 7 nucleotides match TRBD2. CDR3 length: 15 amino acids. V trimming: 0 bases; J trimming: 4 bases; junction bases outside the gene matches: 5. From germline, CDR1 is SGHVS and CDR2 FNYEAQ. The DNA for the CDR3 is TGTGCCAGCAGCTTAGCGCACAGCGGGGCAGAGACCCAGTACTTC. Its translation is CASSLAHSGAETQYF.

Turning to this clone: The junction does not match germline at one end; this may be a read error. The CDR3 sequence is CASSWDTEAFF. The CDR3 DNA is TGTGCCAGCTCCTGGGACACCGAAGCTTTCTTT. This chain joins TRBV18 and TRBJ1-1; tentative D call: TRBD1 (6 bases). Germline CDR1 KGHSH, CDR2 LQKENI. This CDR3 comprises 11 residues.